A selection of T cell receptor beta chains follows, all from one sample in a study of beta chain features in type 1 diabetes. Only in-frame clones appear in the TCRdb table, and some are missing; sequencing was by immunoSEQ multiplex PCR. The sample records over 650,000 clones, over 11% being singletons. Sequenced: naive CD4+ T cells from blood. The receptors shown here come from a man aged 18-30 years with type 1 diabetes. CDR3s include the opening cysteine and the closing phenylalanine or tryptophan. A D gene is named only where the DNA matches it firmly. Clone sizes are given selectively: once, few, many, or a class where the clone is expanded.

clone size	D gene	V gene	J gene	CDR3 DNA	CDR3 protein
.	.	TRBV5-4	TRBJ1-2	TGTGCCAGCAGCTTGTTCGCGGGCTATGGCTACACCTTC	CASSLFAGYGYTF
.	.	TRBV30	TRBJ2-1	TGTGCCTGGAGTATAGCCCGAGTTCCGTCTCTAGCTCAGCAGTTCTTC	CAWSIARVPSLAQQFF
.	.	TRBV20-1	TRBJ2-4	TGCAGTGCTGTCAGCAAAAACATTCAGTACTTC	CSAVSKNIQYF
few	TRBD2	TRBV9	TRBJ2-7	TGTGCCAGCAGCCATAGCGGGAGGGCCTACGAGCAGTACTTC	CASSHSGRAYEQYF
.	.	TRBV2	TRBJ1-5	TGTGCCAGCAACCTGAGGCGGCCCAATCAGCCCCAGCATTTT	CASNLRRPNQPQHF
few	.	TRBV7-7	TRBJ2-5	TGTGCTAGCAGCCTACAGCCACTAGCTGCGGAGACCCAGTACTTC	CASSLQPLAAETQYF
.	TRBD2	TRBV5-1	TRBJ2-7	TGCGCCAGCAGCTTGGGGACTAGCGGCGCCTACGAGCAGTACTTC	CASSLGTSGAYEQYF
few	TRBD2	TRBV5-1	TRBJ2-3	TGCGCCAGCAGTAGCGGGAGGGCCGATACGCAGTATTTT	CASSSGRADTQYF
few	.	TRBV7-2	TRBJ1-1	TGTGCCAGCACCAGAAACGGGGCGATGAACACTGAAGCTTTCTTT	CASTRNGAMNTEAFF
few	TRBD2	TRBV4-2	TRBJ2-5	TGTGCCAGCAGCCAACTAATTGGGACTAGCGGGGACCAAGAGACCCAGTACTTC	CASSQLIGTSGDQETQYF
.	.	TRBV7-9	TRBJ1-6	TGTGCCAGCAGCTCCCGCGCCTATAATTCACCCCTCCACTTT	CASSSRAYNSPLHF
.	.	TRBV20-1	TRBJ2-1	TGCAGTGCTCTCGGCAATGAGCAGTTCTTC	CSALGNEQFF
.	.	TRBV5-1	TRBJ2-7	TGCGCCAGCAGCTTGACGTCGGGCAGGAGGGGGTCCTACGAGCAGTACTTC	CASSLTSGRRGSYEQYF
few	.	TRBV19	TRBJ2-1	TGTGCCAGTATAGGTGCCTACGGTAGCTCCTACAATGAGCAGTTCTTC	CASIGAYGSSYNEQFF
.	.	TRBV9	TRBJ2-3	TGTGCCAGCAGCGTAGTGGGCTGGGACGGAGATACGCAGTATTTT	CASSVVGWDGDTQYF
.	TRBD1	TRBV10-2	TRBJ1-1	TGCGCCAGCAGTGACAGGGGGCAAGAAGCTTTCTTT	CASSDRGQEAFF
few	.	TRBV5-4	TRBJ1-2	TGTGCCAGCAGCCTCGACAGATATGGCTACACCTTC	CASSLDRYGYTF
few	.	TRBV6-1	TRBJ2-1	TGTGCCAGCAGTGACAGGGGATACAGCGATGAGCAGTTCTTC	CASSDRGYSDEQFF
few	TRBD2	TRBV30	TRBJ2-5	TGTGCCTGGACCCCGGGACTAGCGAGACGAGAGACCCAGTACTTC	CAWTPGLARRETQYF
few	TRBD1	TRBV11-2	TRBJ1-2	TGTGCCAGCAGCGGCGCAGGGGGGAACTATGGCTACACCTTC	CASSGAGGNYGYTF
few	.	TRBV30	TRBJ2-5	TGTGCCTGGAGTCGCGGGACCCAAGAGACCCAGTACTTC	CAWSRGTQETQYF
few	.	TRBV7-2	TRBJ1-2	TGTGCCAGCAGCCCGAGTGAGGGGCGCTATGGCTACACCTTC	CASSPSEGRYGYTF
.	TRBD1	TRBV7-2	TRBJ1-2	TGTGCCAGCAGCTTAGTAACAGGGGACTATGGCTACACCTTC	CASSLVTGDYGYTF
few	.	TRBV10-3	TRBJ2-7	TGTGCCATCAGTGAGTCGTGGCAGGCCAGCTCCTACGAGCAGTACTTC	CAISESWQASSYEQYF
.	.	TRBV2	TRBJ2-6	TGTGCCAGCAGGACGACGGGGTCTGGGGCCAACGTCCTGACTTTC	CASRTTGSGANVLTF
few	.	TRBV6-1	TRBJ1-1	TGTGCCAGCAGTGACCAGGGGATGAACACTGAAGCTTTCTTT	CASSDQGMNTEAFF
few	.	TRBV12-5	TRBJ1-4	TGTGCTAGTGGTTTGGTGAATGGGGGTGCTAATGAAAAACTGTTTTTT	CASGLVNGGANEKLFF
once	.	TRBV5-6	TRBJ1-5	TGTGCCAGCAGCTTAGTCGGTTCGATTAGCAATCAGCCCCAGCATTTT	CASSLVGSISNQPQHF
.	.	TRBV7-2	TRBJ2-5	TGTGCCAGCAGCTTAGATCGAGGGACGGAGACCCAGTACTTC	CASSLDRGTETQYF
few	.	TRBV10-2	TRBJ2-7	TGCGCCAGCAGTGAACAAGCCTACGAGCAGTACTTC	CASSEQAYEQYF
.	.	TRBV7-2	TRBJ1-1	TGTGCCAGCAGCTTCTTTAAGATGAACACTGAAGCTTTCTTT	CASSFFKMNTEAFF
few	.	TRBV2	TRBJ1-5	TGTGCCAGCAGTGATGGCCGTCAGCCCCAGCATTTT	CASSDGRQPQHF
.	TRBD1	TRBV4-3	TRBJ1-6	TGCGCCAGCAGCCAAGAGGGGGGGTCCGGGACAGGGTATTCACCCCTCCACTTT	CASSQEGGSGTGYSPLHF
.	.	TRBV6-5	TRBJ2-2	TGTGCCAGCAATCGTGAGGGGTATCAAACCGGGGAGCTGTTTTTT	CASNREGYQTGELFF
.	.	TRBV5-6	TRBJ2-6	TGTGCCAGCAGCTTAAGGGCCAGCTCTGGGGCCAACGTCCTGACTTTC	CASSLRASSGANVLTF
few	.	TRBV30	TRBJ1-1	TGTGCCTACGGGGGCAGCCTTAACACTGAAGCTTTCTTT	CAYGGSLNTEAFF
few	.	TRBV7-9	TRBJ1-1	TGTGCCAGCAGCTTAGAGGCGGGGGGCATTAACGCTTTCTTT	CASSLEAGGINAFF
.	TRBD2	TRBV9	TRBJ2-5	TGTGCCAGCAGCCCCTCTCAGGGAGGGGTCGAGACCCAGTACTTC	CASSPSQGGVETQYF
.	TRBD1	TRBV30	TRBJ2-3	TGTGCCTGGAAGTTGTATCGAGACAGGGGGACGGATACGCAGTATTTT	CAWKLYRDRGTDTQYF
.	.	TRBV6-5	TRBJ1-2	TGTGCCAGCAGTTCGGGTCGAGGGGGATCTAACTATGGCTACACCTTC	CASSSGRGGSNYGYTF
.	.	TRBV2	TRBJ2-7	TGTGCCAGCAGTGAAGACCGCCGGGACGAGCAGTACTTC	CASSEDRRDEQYF
.	.	TRBV30	TRBJ1-5	TGTGCCTGGAGCGGGCAGAATAATCAGCCCCAGCATTTT	CAWSGQNNQPQHF
.	.	TRBV28	TRBJ2-7	TGTGCCAGCAGTGGGACCTACGAGCAGTACTTC	CASSGTYEQYF
few	TRBD1	TRBV18	TRBJ1-5	TGTGCCAGCTCACCCGGGCGAAGGACAGGGGTCAACAATCAGCCCCAGCATTTT	CASSPGRRTGVNNQPQHF
.	.	TRBV7-9	TRBJ1-4	TGTGCCAGCAGCATACATGGCCTGCGATTAGGTGAAAAACTGTTTTTT	CASSIHGLRLGEKLFF
few	.	TRBV6-6	TRBJ1-3	TGTGCCAGCAGTTACGGTAGGGGCGTACACACCATATATTTT	CASSYGRGVHTIYF
few	.	TRBV6-6	TRBJ2-7	TGTGCCAGCAGCCCGGGGTCCTACGAGCAGTACTTC	CASSPGSYEQYF
few	.	TRBV28	TRBJ2-1	TGTGCCAGCACTGCTGACAATGAGCAGTTCTTC	CASTADNEQFF
.	.	TRBV7-9	TRBJ2-5	TGTGCCAGCAGCTTATTAGCCCAGGCCCCCGGCCCAGAGACCCAGTACTTC	CASSLLAQAPGPETQYF
few	TRBD1	TRBV6-1	TRBJ2-1	TGTGCCAGCAGTGCGCGGACAGGGGATAAGTTCAATGAGCAGTTCTTC	CASSARTGDKFNEQFF
.	.	TRBV5-4	TRBJ2-7	TGTGCCAGCAGCTGGCAGGGGAACGAGCAGTACTTC	CASSWQGNEQYF
.	.	TRBV9	TRBJ2-7	TGTGCCAGCAGCCCACAGGGAAATATTTACGAGCAGTACTTC	CASSPQGNIYEQYF
few	.	TRBV10-3	TRBJ2-3	TGTGCCATCAGTGGTGCAAAAGAGGATACGCAGTATTTT	CAISGAKEDTQYF
.	.	TRBV2	TRBJ1-2	TGTGCCAGCAGCCAAACCGGGGCGACCTATGGCTACACCTTC	CASSQTGATYGYTF